Shown below are 5 T cell receptor beta chains from a single sample sequenced in a study of blood T cell repertoires in COVID-19. The protocol was immunoSEQ multiplex PCR, while the TCRdb copy is restricted to in-frame clones and leaves out a portion. The table includes over 15,000 clones, approximately 87% detected once. Sequencing was done on a sample of peripheral blood. The receptors originated from a human donor in a cohort sampled during active COVID-19.

The rearrangement links TRBV5-1 to TRBJ2-4, with D perhaps TRBD2 (5 bases). V gave up 5 bases and J gave up 0 bases, with 12 bases separating them. This CDR3 is built from 15 residues. Germline lookup yields CDR1 SGHRS and CDR2 YFSETQ. Here the CDR3 DNA reads TGCGCCAGCAGTCCCGGGGAGATAGCCAAAAACATTCAGTACTTC. Its protein is CASSPGEIAKNIQYF.

V gene TRBV27 combines with J gene TRBJ1-1; D is unclear. Germline CDR1 and CDR2: MNHEY and SMNVEV (reference sequence). The CDR3 extends over 14 amino acids. The ends were cut back, 4 bases at V and 1 base at J, with 10 bases in the middle. The CDR3 here is CASSSQVSNTEAFF. The CDR3 DNA sequence: TGTGCCAGCAGTTCACAAGTATCGAACACTGAAGCTTTCTTT.

This sequence joins TRBV11-2 and TRBJ1-3, with TRBD1 identical over 9 bases. Germline assignment: CDR1 SGHAT and CDR2 FQNNGV. The CDR3 length is 16 residues. V was pared by 5 bases and J by 0 bases, with 5 bases of the junction left unmatched. The CDR3 DNA sequence: TGTGCCAGCAGCCAAGGACAGGGGATCTCTGGAAACACCATATATTTT. This codes for CASSQGQGISGNTIYF.

The chain joins TRBV19 to TRBJ1-2; 8 bases match TRBD1. The CDR3 length is 13 residues. Germline CDR1 LNHDA, CDR2 SQIVND (reference sequence). The CDR3 region has the DNA TGTGGTTCTAGTATGGGACAGGACTATGGCTACACCTTC. It yields the protein CGSSMGQDYGYTF. The complete variable domain, with remaining parts taken from reference TRBV19 and TRBJ1-2, reads DGGITQSPKYLFRKEGQNVTLSCEQNLNHDAMYWYRQDPGQGLRLIYYSQIVNDFQKGDIAEGYSVSREKKESFPLTVTSAQKNPTAFYLCGSSMGQDYGYTFGSGTRLTVV.

This chain links TRBV4-2 with TRBJ2-5, with 12 bases identical to TRBD2. The ends lost 0 bases at V and 5 bases at J; junction bases unmatched: 10. Germline V gene sequence: CDR1 LGHNA, CDR2 YNFKEQ. The CDR3 runs 18 residues. DNA for the CDR3: TGTGCCAGCAGCCAAGATCAGCTAGCGGGAGGGCCACTGGAGACCCAGTACTTC. Encoded protein: CASSQDQLAGGPLETQYF.